This T cell receptor beta chain was obtained from a study of cytomegalovirus exposure and HLA in healthy donors. Study-wide results and limits: Among TCR beta chains of equal frequency, HLA-associated ones were more clonally expanded in a later analysis.

Of note for this clone: Its specificity is unknown.

The study ran its PCR with 60 Vbeta and 13 Jbeta primers. Clones were sequenced by immunoSEQ multiplex PCR, and TCRdb holds only the in-frame ones, with some missing. In the table there are 120,000 or so clones, approximately 80% of which are singletons. The CDR3 has 18 amino acids. V was pared by 0 bases and J by 4 bases, with 9 bases of the junction left unmatched. Germline V gene data show CDR1 as SGHAT and CDR2 as FQDESV (reference sequence). Sequenced sample: PBMCs. The clonotype was recovered from a man aged 18-30 years in good health and CMV-seropositive. The gene calls are TRBV11-1 and TRBJ2-7; 13 nucleotides agree with TRBD2. In DNA form, the CDR3 reads TGTGCCAGCAGCTTAGCGCTGACTAGCGGGAGGATCCCTTACGAGCAGTACTTC. Its translation: CASSLALTSGRIPYEQYF.